A selection of T cell receptor beta chains follows, all from one sample in a study of T cells in localized non-small cell lung cancer. Assay: immunoSEQ multiplex PCR; the TCRdb copy retains only in-frame clones and omits some. The sample lists 1,500 to 2,000 clones; 20% to 25% were seen once. The sample was lung tumor tissue, taken before any cancer treatment. The receptor source for this set is a man aged 40-75 years with stage III lung adenocarcinoma. CDR3s include the opening cysteine and the closing phenylalanine or tryptophan. Fields, in order: D gene, clone size, V gene, J gene, CDR3 DNA, CDR3 protein. The D gene is left open where the match is weak. Where a row states a size, it is once, few, many or the class of an expanded clone; other rows omit it.

-	-	TRBV11-3	TRBJ2-2	TGTGCCAGCAGCTCCCGCTATACTCCAAGCACCGGGGAGCTGTTTTTT	CASSSRYTPSTGELFF
-	-	TRBV29-1	TRBJ1-4	TGCAGCGTTGGTGGCCCCGGCCATGAAAAACTGTTTTTT	CSVGGPGHEKLFF
-	-	TRBV6-8	TRBJ1-2	TGTGCCAGCAGTAAACCTGGGACGGAGGGGCTAGGCTACACCTTC	CASSKPGTEGLGYTF
-	large	TRBV19	TRBJ2-5	TGTGCCAGCGGTAGTTTAGCGGAGACCCAGTACTTC	CASGSLAETQYF
-	-	TRBV14	TRBJ1-1	TGTGCCAGCAGCCAAGACCCGGGGGTGAACACTGAAGCTTTCTTT	CASSQDPGVNTEAFF
TRBD2	-	TRBV5-1	TRBJ2-1	TGCGCCAGCAGCTTAACTAGCGGGAGGGGGTACAATGAGCAGTTCTTC	CASSLTSGRGYNEQFF
TRBD1	few	TRBV6-8	TRBJ1-5	TGTGCCAGCCTTCGAAAGGAGGGGGCAGGGCAGCCCCAGCATTTT	CASLRKEGAGQPQHF
-	-	TRBV5-1	TRBJ2-7	TGCGCCAGCAGCTTGGGGGTGACAGGATCCTACGAGCAGTACTTC	CASSLGVTGSYEQYF
TRBD1	-	TRBV6-8	TRBJ2-1	TGTGCCAGCAGTTTAAGACCCGGACAGGTTTTGGACCATGAGCAGTTCTTC	CASSLRPGQVLDHEQFF
TRBD1	-	TRBV10-3	TRBJ1-1	TGTGCCATCAGTGAGAGGTTACAGGGGGCGCGCAACACTGAAGCTTTCTTT	CAISERLQGARNTEAFF
TRBD2	-	TRBV11-3	TRBJ2-3	TGTGCCAGCAGCGAGCTAGCGGTTACAGATACGCAGTATTTT	CASSELAVTDTQYF
TRBD1	-	TRBV5-1	TRBJ1-6	TGCGCCAGCAGCTTTGAATGGGACAGCTCCTATAATTCACCCCTCCACTTT	CASSFEWDSSYNSPLHF
-	-	TRBV29-1	TRBJ2-1	TGCAGCGTTGTCCTCGGCCAGGGCGGTGAGCAGTTCTTC	CSVVLGQGGEQFF
-	-	TRBV9	TRBJ1-5	TGTGCCAGCAGCCCGGGTGCGGGCAATCAGCCCCAGCATTTT	CASSPGAGNQPQHF
TRBD1	-	TRBV10-3	TRBJ1-1	TGTGCCACAGGGGGCTTGAGGGCGAACACTGAAGCTTTCTTT	CATGGLRANTEAFF
TRBD2	-	TRBV28	TRBJ2-5	TGTGCCAGCAGTTCGCCGGGACTAGCAGCTGAGACCCAGTACTTC	CASSSPGLAAETQYF
-	-	TRBV19	TRBJ2-7	TGTGCCAGTAGTATCAGCGAACCGTACGAGCAGTACTTC	CASSISEPYEQYF